Shown below are 6 T cell receptor beta chains from a single sample sequenced in a study of blood T cell repertoires in COVID-19 (dated by TCRdb to about 2020). Libraries were built with the immunoSEQ multiplex PCR assay. Held by TCRdb, this immuneACCESS table contains in-frame sequences only and omits some clones. Under half of the omission traces to an unresolved V gene where checked; the cause of the rest is unknown. Within this sample are about 250,000 clones, with about 87% of them counted one time only. Of the sample, under 2% is held by the ten largest clones. The sequenced material came from PBMCs or T cells enriched from blood (not recorded which). These receptors were taken from a woman in her fifties or sixties who had recovered from COVID-19.

The chain employs TRBV4-3 and TRBJ2-5; possible D gene TRBD1, 5 bases. Trimming pared 4 bases from V and 4 bases from J, leaving 13 bases between. The CDR3 loop spans 14 amino acids. From germline, CDR1 is LGHNA and CDR2 YSLEER. CDR3 loop: CASSPPGRAETQYF. The DNA for the CDR3 is TGCGCCAGCAGCCCACCGGGCAGGGCAGAGACCCAGTACTTC.

The chain combines TRBV7-9 with TRBJ1-1, with D possibly being TRBD1 (5 bases). There are 12 residues in the CDR3. Per germline, CDR1 SEHNR and CDR2 FQNEAQ (reference sequence). The CDR3 DNA reads as TGTGCGGCGACAGATATGAACACTGAAGCTTTCTTT. Translated: CAATDMNTEAFF.

J is TRBJ2-6 and V is TRBV5-1, with D tentatively TRBD1 (6 bases). With 6 bases removed from V and 1 base from J, the gap between germline ends came to 8 bases. This CDR3 is built from 14 residues. Per the germline V gene, CDR1 is SGHRS and CDR2 is YFSETQ. In DNA form, the CDR3 reads TGCGCCAGCACCCAGGGGTCTGGGGCCAACGTCCTGACTTTC. Amino acid sequence: CASTQGSGANVLTF.

The chain joins TRBV5-1 to TRBJ1-3; TRBD1 might be the D (5 bases). The CDR3 runs to 17 residues. V lost 4 bases and J lost 0, with 17 bases in between. Germline lookup yields CDR1 SGHRS and CDR2 YFSETQ. CDR3 bases: TGCGCCAGCAGCCGGGCGGGGGGGAGTCTCTCTGGAAACACCATATATTTT. Its protein is CASSRAGGSLSGNTIYF.

This clone came up a few times. V gene TRBV2 combines with J gene TRBJ1-5, with no clear D. Trimming shortened V by 4 bases and J by 3 bases, and 16 bases separated the two germline ends. The CDR3 is made up of 16 amino acids. Germline-derived CDR1 and CDR2 are SNHLY and FYNNEI. CDR3 sequence reads: CASSAPGISSNQPQHF. Here the CDR3 DNA reads TGTGCCAGCAGTGCCCCGGGGATCAGCTCCAATCAGCCCCAGCATTTT.

The chain recombines TRBV27 with TRBJ2-2, with 9 bases fitting TRBD1. The germline gives CDR1 MNHEY, CDR2 SMNVEV (reference sequence). J was trimmed by 9 bases and V by 5 bases; bases with no gene match: 4. The CDR3 length is 13 residues. The CDR3 coding sequence is TGTGCCAGCAGTCACAGGGGGCGTCGGGAGCTGTTTTTT. Translation: CASSHRGRRELFF.